These T cell receptor beta chains were read from a single sample in a study of CD8+CD57+ T cells in acquired aplastic anemia. Using its own MiXCR run on the reads, TCRdb lists one record per CDR3 protein. This sample carries about 200,000 distinct CDR3 sequences, 65% of them seen once, and the ten largest clones take around 60%. Sequencing input: sorted CD4+, CD8+, or CD8+CD57+ T cells (not recorded which) from PBMCs. The origin of the receptors is a human donor with aplastic anemia. Both conserved end residues are part of each CDR3. A D gene is named only where the DNA matches it firmly. The size of a clone is reported for some rows only, either as once, few or many, or as a class for expanded clones.

TRBJ2-7 | . | TRBV20-1 | . | CSAAPGLGEQYF | TGCAGTGCGGCGCCTGGGCTTGGGGAGCAGTACTTC
TRBJ1-5 | . | TRBV11-2 | . | CASSLSGGEQPQHF | TGTGCCAGCAGCTTATCGGGCGGTGAGCAGCCCCAGCATTTT
TRBJ1-3 | . | TRBV7-9 | TRBD1 | CASSGGPGTGFGNTIYF | TGTGCCAGCAGCGGAGGTCCCGGGACAGGGTTCGGAAACACCATATATTTT
TRBJ2-5 | . | TRBV9 | . | CASSVGGNQQETQYF | TGTGCCAGCAGCGTAGGCGGGAACCAACAAGAGACCCAGTACTTC
TRBJ2-1 | many | TRBV6-6 | . | CASSHGALSSYNEQFF | TGTGCCAGCAGCCACGGCGCGTTGAGCTCCTACAATGAGCAGTTCTTC
TRBJ2-3 | . | TRBV5-1 | . | CASSLFPGTTTDTQYF | TGCGCCAGCAGCTTGTTCCCGGGGACAACCACAGATACGCAGTATTTT
TRBJ1-2 | . | TRBV7-9 | TRBD1 | CASSLETGGLYGYTF | TGTGCCAGCAGCTTAGAAACAGGGGGCCTCTATGGCTACACCTTC
TRBJ2-7 | . | TRBV9 | TRBD1 | CASSSQTGAGEQYF | TGTGCCAGCAGCTCCCAGACAGGGGCGGGGGAGCAGTACTTC
TRBJ2-1 | . | TRBV10-1 | TRBD1 | CASSWTGNEQFF | TGCGCCAGTTCCTGGACAGGGAATGAGCAGTTCTTC
TRBJ2-7 | . | TRBV9 | . | CASSVAPTTTYEQYF | TGTGCCAGCAGCGTAGCCCCAACGACCACCTACGAGCAGTACTTC
TRBJ1-3 | many | TRBV30 | TRBD1 | CAWTRGTGNTIYF | TGTGCCTGGACCAGGGGGACTGGAAACACCATATATTTT
TRBJ2-2 | . | TRBV7-2 | . | CASSLQRDTGELFF | TGTGCCAGCAGCCTCCAAAGGGACACCGGGGAGCTGTTTTTT
TRBJ2-7 | . | TRBV30 | . | CAGAEGSYEQYF | TGTGCGGGGGCGGAGGGCTCCTACGAGCAGTACTTC
TRBJ2-5 | . | TRBV19 | TRBD1 | CVSLGTGPRETQYF | TGTGTCAGCCTAGGGACAGGACCTAGAGAGACCCAGTACTTC
TRBJ2-3 | . | TRBV10-3 | . | CAIRRADSTDTQYF | TGTGCCATCAGGAGAGCGGATTCCACAGATACGCAGTATTTT
TRBJ2-3 | few | TRBV7-3 | . | CASSRAGGDTQYF | TGTGCCAGCAGCCGTGCCGGTGGGGATACGCAGTATTTT
TRBJ2-1 | . | TRBV12-3/TRBV12-4 | TRBD2 | CASSTSGRNEQFF | TGTGCCAGCAGTACTAGCGGCAGAAATGAGCAGTTCTTC
TRBJ1-6 | many | TRBV5-5 | . | CASSLDSAWTPLHF | TGTGCCAGCAGCTTGGATTCAGCCTGGACACCCCTCCACTTT
TRBJ1-1 | . | TRBV11-1 | . | CASSLAGLQSEAFF | TGTGCCAGCAGCTTAGCGGGCCTACAATCTGAAGCTTTCTTT
TRBJ2-7 | . | TRBV19 | . | CASSIGQRTYEQYF | TGTGCCAGTAGTATTGGCCAGCGGACCTACGAGCAGTACTTC
TRBJ2-1 | . | TRBV24-1 | . | CATSGAGLDGNEQFF | TGTGCCACCAGCGGCGCGGGACTCGATGGGAATGAGCAGTTCTTC
TRBJ2-3 | once | TRBV5-1 | TRBD1 | CASTLRTGVSDTQYF | TGCGCCAGCACCTTGAGGACAGGGGTTTCAGATACGCAGTATTTT
TRBJ2-7 | . | TRBV7-2 | . | CASSFSLNYEQYF | TGTGCCAGCAGCTTTTCTCTCAACTACGAGCAGTACTTC
TRBJ2-1 | . | TRBV5-1 | . | CASSHSGAPSDEQFF | TGTGCCAGCAGCCATAGCGGCGCCCCCTCCGATGAGCAGTTCTTC
TRBJ1-6 | . | TRBV5-1 | TRBD1 | CASSSGQGGNSPLHF | TGCGCCAGCAGCTCGGGACAGGGGGGTAATTCACCCCTCCACTTT
TRBJ2-3 | . | TRBV9 | TRBD2 | CASSLVGSGGRDTQYF | TGTGCCAGCAGCTTAGTGGGTAGCGGGGGAAGAGATACGCAGTATTTT
TRBJ2-7 | . | TRBV10-3 | TRBD1 | CAISNRQGDTSYEQYF | TGTGCCATCAGTAATAGACAGGGCGATACTTCCTACGAGCAGTACTTC
TRBJ2-7 | . | TRBV6-5 | TRBD1 | CASSYQGAYEQYF | TGTGCCAGCAGTTACCAGGGGGCCTACGAGCAGTACTTC
TRBJ2-1 | . | TRBV7-2 | TRBD2 | CASSSGGAYNEQFF | TGTGCCAGCAGCAGCGGGGGGGCCTACAATGAGCAGTTCTTC
TRBJ2-7 | few | TRBV11-1 | TRBD2 | CASSLGLAGVYEQYF | TGTGCCAGCAGCTTAGGACTAGCGGGAGTCTACGAGCAGTACTTC
TRBJ1-5 | . | TRBV19 | . | CATSSTFAHGRGNQPQHF | TGTGCCACTTCGTCCACGTTTGCTCATGGCCGTGGAAATCAGCCCCAGCATTTT
TRBJ1-6 | . | TRBV20-1 | . | CSGTRAGVRPLF | TGCAGTGGAACGAGAGCGGGGGTACGCCCCCTCTTT
TRBJ2-7 | many | TRBV6-2/TRBV6-3 | . | CASSGGTPISYEQYF | TGTGCCAGCTCCGGAGGCACCCCAATATCTTACGAGCAGTACTTC
TRBJ2-7 | few | TRBV20-1 | . | CSARAGGLGYEQYF | TGCAGTGCTAGAGCAGGGGGACTAGGCTACGAGCAGTACTTC
TRBJ2-6 | . | TRBV4-2 | TRBD2 | CASSQFSGGANVLTF | TGTGCCAGCAGCCAATTTAGCGGGGGGGCCAACGTCCTGACTTTC
TRBJ1-2 | . | TRBV5-4 | . | CASSLTRRKGYTF | TGTGCCAGCAGCTTGACACGGAGGAAAGGCTACACCTTC
TRBJ1-5 | . | TRBV2 | . | CASLQDRKGQPQHF | TGTGCCAGCCTACAGGACAGAAAGGGTCAGCCCCAGCATTTT
TRBJ2-7 | few | TRBV20-1 | . | CSASKGSSYEQYF | TGCAGTGCTAGTAAGGGGAGCTCCTACGAGCAGTACTTC
TRBJ2-3 | . | TRBV25-1 | . | CASSDASLGSADTQYF | TGTGCCAGCAGTGACGCTAGTTTGGGGTCTGCAGATACGCAGTATTTT
TRBJ2-3 | . | TRBV9 | TRBD2 | CASSPSAGGPSDTQYF | TGTGCCAGCAGCCCCTCCGCGGGGGGGCCGTCAGATACGCAGTATTTT